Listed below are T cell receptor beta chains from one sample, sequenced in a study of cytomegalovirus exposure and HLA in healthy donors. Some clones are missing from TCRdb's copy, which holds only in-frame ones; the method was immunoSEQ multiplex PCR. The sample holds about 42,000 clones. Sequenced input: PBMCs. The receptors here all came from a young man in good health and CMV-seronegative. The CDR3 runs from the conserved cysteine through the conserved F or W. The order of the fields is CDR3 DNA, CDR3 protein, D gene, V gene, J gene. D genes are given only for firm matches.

DNA: TGTGCCAGCAGCTTACGCCTAGGTTCCAATGAGCAGTTCTTC; CDR3: CASSLRLGSNEQFF; D: NA; V: TRBV6-5; J: TRBJ2-1
DNA: TGTGCCAGCAGTGACTGGGCAGGGGGAAGCTACACCTTC; CDR3: CASSDWAGGSYTF; D: TRBD1; V: TRBV6-4; J: TRBJ1-2
DNA: TGCGCCAGCAGCCCCCAGTTAGCGGGAAACACAGATACGCAGTATTTT; CDR3: CASSPQLAGNTDTQYF; D: TRBD2; V: TRBV4-3; J: TRBJ2-3
DNA: TGTGCCTGGAGTGTATTGGGCAGGGGGGACACTGAAGCTTTCTTT; CDR3: CAWSVLGRGDTEAFF; D: TRBD1; V: TRBV30; J: TRBJ1-1
DNA: TGTGCCAGCAGCAGCGGGATGCTCTACGAGCAGTACTTC; CDR3: CASSSGMLYEQYF; D: TRBD2; V: TRBV6-5; J: TRBJ2-7
DNA: TGTGCCAGTAGTAACGGACTAGCCCACGGGGAGCTGTTTTTT; CDR3: CASSNGLAHGELFF; D: TRBD2; V: TRBV19; J: TRBJ2-2
DNA: TGTGCCAGCAGCTTGTCACTATTCTCAACCTACGAGCAGTACTTC; CDR3: CASSLSLFSTYEQYF; D: NA; V: TRBV5-6; J: TRBJ2-7
DNA: TGTGCCTGGAGTCAACAGGGGATTTCGGTCTTCTACTATGGCTACACCTTC; CDR3: CAWSQQGISVFYYGYTF; D: TRBD1; V: TRBV30; J: TRBJ1-2
DNA: TGTGCCAGCAGCGTAGCTCCTCAGGCAGGGGCGTACGAGCAGTACTTC; CDR3: CASSVAPQAGAYEQYF; D: NA; V: TRBV9; J: TRBJ2-7
DNA: TGTGCCAGCTCACCACCGAGCGGCGGATCCTACAATGAGCAGTTCTTC; CDR3: CASSPPSGGSYNEQFF; D: NA; V: TRBV18; J: TRBJ2-1
DNA: TGTGCCAGCAGCCCGCTAGGGACTACCGTTTCCACAGATACGCAGTATTTT; CDR3: CASSPLGTTVSTDTQYF; D: TRBD2; V: TRBV4-2; J: TRBJ2-3
DNA: TGTGCCACCAGCAGACAGAACACTGAAGCTTTCTTT; CDR3: CATSRQNTEAFF; D: NA; V: TRBV15; J: TRBJ1-1
DNA: TGTGCCACTTCAGGACAGATCACTGAAGCTTTCTTT; CDR3: CATSGQITEAFF; D: NA; V: TRBV19; J: TRBJ1-1
DNA: TGTGCCTGGAGCGGGCGGGAGGCCTACGAGCAGTACTTC; CDR3: CAWSGREAYEQYF; D: TRBD2; V: TRBV30; J: TRBJ2-7
DNA: TGTGCCAGCAGTTACTCGGGAGGGCGGCGGCAGCCCCAGCATTTT; CDR3: CASSYSGGRRQPQHF; D: NA; V: TRBV6-5; J: TRBJ1-5
DNA: TGTGCCAGCAGCTTGGGAGTGCCGCCCTACGAGCAGTACTTC; CDR3: CASSLGVPPYEQYF; D: NA; V: TRBV5-4; J: TRBJ2-7
DNA: TGTGCCAGCAGCTTTAAGGACAGGGAAGTCTTTGGGTACACCTTC; CDR3: CASSFKDREVFGYTF; D: TRBD1; V: TRBV7-9; J: TRBJ1-2
DNA: TGCGCCAGCAGCTTGGCCACGGGGGTTGGAAACACCATATATTTT; CDR3: CASSLATGVGNTIYF; D: NA; V: TRBV5-1; J: TRBJ1-3
DNA: TGTGCCAGCAGCTTGCGCCCCGGGACAGCCTACGAGCAGTACTTC; CDR3: CASSLRPGTAYEQYF; D: TRBD1; V: TRBV5-4; J: TRBJ2-7
DNA: TGTGCCAGCAGAACGGACAGGGGAAGTCAGCCCCAGCATTTT; CDR3: CASRTDRGSQPQHF; D: TRBD1; V: TRBV2; J: TRBJ1-5
DNA: TGTGCCAGCAGCTTAGCCGACAAGTCCTACGAGCAGTACTTC; CDR3: CASSLADKSYEQYF; D: NA; V: TRBV7-9; J: TRBJ2-7
DNA: TGTGCCAGCAGCTTAGCTCCGGGCTACGAGCAGTACTTC; CDR3: CASSLAPGYEQYF; D: NA; V: TRBV7-6; J: TRBJ2-7
DNA: TGTGCCAGCAGCCTAGCGGGAGACTACAATGAGCAGTTCTTC; CDR3: CASSLAGDYNEQFF; D: TRBD2; V: TRBV5-4; J: TRBJ2-1
DNA: TGCGCCAGCAGCTCACGGCCGGGGGACTACGAGCAGTACTTC; CDR3: CASSSRPGDYEQYF; D: NA; V: TRBV5-1; J: TRBJ2-7
DNA: TGCGCCAGCAGCCAGCGGACTAGCGGGAGCTACGAGCAGTACTTC; CDR3: CASSQRTSGSYEQYF; D: TRBD2; V: TRBV4-1; J: TRBJ2-7
DNA: TGTGCCAGCAGCCAAGCTGGGTGGCGGGCGACCGGGGAGCTGTTTTTT; CDR3: CASSQAGWRATGELFF; D: NA; V: TRBV4-2; J: TRBJ2-2
DNA: TGCGCCAGCAGCGGGGGACAGGGCTATGGCTACACCTTC; CDR3: CASSGGQGYGYTF; D: TRBD1; V: TRBV5-1; J: TRBJ1-2
DNA: TGTGCCTGGACGAGACTAGCGGGAGGATACAATGAGCAGTTCTTC; CDR3: CAWTRLAGGYNEQFF; D: TRBD2; V: TRBV30; J: TRBJ2-1
DNA: TGTGCCAGCAGCCGAAGGGACAGCTACTACGAGCAGTACTTC; CDR3: CASSRRDSYYEQYF; D: TRBD1; V: TRBV27; J: TRBJ2-7
DNA: TGTGCCTGGAATCTAGGGGTAGGGGGCTACACCTTC; CDR3: CAWNLGVGGYTF; D: NA; V: TRBV30; J: TRBJ1-2
DNA: TGTGCCTCCGGACAGGGCCCACCTCACTATGGCTACACCTTC; CDR3: CASGQGPPHYGYTF; D: TRBD1; V: TRBV30; J: TRBJ1-2